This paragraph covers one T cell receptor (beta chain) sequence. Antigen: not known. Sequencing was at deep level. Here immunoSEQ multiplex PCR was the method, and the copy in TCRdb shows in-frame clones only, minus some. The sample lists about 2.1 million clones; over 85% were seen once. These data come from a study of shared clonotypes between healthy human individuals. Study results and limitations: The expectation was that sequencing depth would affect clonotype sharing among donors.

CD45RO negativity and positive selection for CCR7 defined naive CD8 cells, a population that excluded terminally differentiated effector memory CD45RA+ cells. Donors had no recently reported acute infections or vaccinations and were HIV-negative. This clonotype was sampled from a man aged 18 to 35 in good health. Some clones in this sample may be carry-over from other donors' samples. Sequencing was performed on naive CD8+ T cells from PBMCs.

In nucleotides, the CDR3 is TGTGCCAGCAGCTTAGTCCTAGCGGGAGTCGACGGGGAGCTGTTTTTT. Translated, it gives CASSLVLAGVDGELFF. The chain combines TRBV7-3 with TRBJ2-2; TRBD2 agrees at 10 bases. Germline CDR1 reads SGHTA; CDR2 reads FQGTGA. After removal of 2 bases from V and 7 bases from J, the junction contained 7 bases not matched to a gene. The CDR3 spans 16 residues.